The 15 T cell receptor beta chains reported below all come from one sample, sequenced in a study of blood T cell repertoires in COVID-19. Sequencing used immunoSEQ multiplex PCR; TCRdb keeps in-frame clones, though not all of them. This table has 200,000 to 300,000 clones, 75% to 90% appearing once. The sample taken for sequencing was PBMCs or T cells enriched from blood (not recorded which). All receptors come from a woman aged 40 to 50 with acute COVID-19.

This clone was found once. V is TRBV25-1 and J is TRBJ2-7; 7 nucleotides match TRBD1. CDR3 length: 15 residues. The ends lost 2 bases at V and 3 bases at J; junction bases unmatched: 7. Per the germline V gene, CDR1 is MGHDK and CDR2 is SYGVNS. The CDR3 coding sequence is TGTGCCAGCAGTGAAGGAGTAGGGGGCATCTACGAGCAGTACTTC. Translating gives CASSEGVGGIYEQYF.

The rearrangement links TRBV19 to TRBJ1-1, with unresolved D. This CDR3 is built from 15 residues. Germline V gives CDR1 LNHDA, CDR2 SQIVND (reference sequence). Trimming took 0 bases from V and 10 from J, leaving 18 bases between them. This CDR3 reads CASSIELLGSAGAFF. The CDR3 nucleotides are TGTGCCAGTAGTATAGAGTTGCTGGGGAGCGCAGGAGCTTTCTTT.

J is TRBJ2-7 and V is TRBV19, with D unresolved. V was shortened by 3 bases and J by 4 bases, with 4 bases between the two germline ends. The CDR3 sequence is 11 residues long. Germline V CDR1 and CDR2: LNHDA, SQIVND (reference sequence). CDR3: CASSIRYEQYF. The CDR3 nucleotides are TGTGCCAGTAGTATCAGGTACGAGCAGTACTTC.

The chain carries TRBV4-1 and TRBJ2-2; D call uncertain. The CDR3 loop spans 12 amino acids. Trimming pared 4 bases from V and 2 bases from J, leaving 2 bases between. The germline V gene encodes CDR1 MGHRA and CDR2 YSYEKL. CDR3 residues: CASSPNTGELFF. As DNA, the CDR3 is TGCGCCAGCAGCCCAAACACCGGGGAGCTGTTTTTT.

V usage is TRBV13 and J usage is TRBJ2-7; D is unresolved. The CDR3 has 12 amino acids. Trimming took 1 base from V and 3 from J, leaving 4 bases between them. Germline CDR1 is PRHDT and CDR2 is FYEKMQ (reference sequence). Here the CDR3 reads CASSLASYEQYF. The CDR3 DNA follows: TGTGCCAGCAGCTTAGCTAGCTACGAGCAGTACTTC.

V gene TRBV29-1 combines with J gene TRBJ2-2, with 8 bases fitting TRBD2. Germline V gene sequence: CDR1 SQVTM, CDR2 ANQGSEA. Unmatched junction bases numbered 4, after V lost 5 bases and J lost 2 bases. The CDR3 totals 14 residues. The CDR3 is CSVIAGGNTGELFF. The DNA of the CDR3 is TGCAGCGTTATTGCGGGAGGAAACACCGGGGAGCTGTTTTTT.

This chain connects TRBV5-1 to TRBJ2-2, with TRBD2 identical over 12 bases. The V segment lost 0 bases and the J segment 2 bases; nucleotides outside the gene matches: 2. Germline CDR1 and CDR2: SGHRS and YFSETQ. There are 17 residues in the CDR3. The CDR3 DNA follows: TGCGCCAGCAGCTTGGGACTAGCGGGAGCAAACACCGGGGAGCTGTTTTTT. Encoded protein: CASSLGLAGANTGELFF.

The CDR3: CAYGTGEGTEAFF. DNA for the CDR3: TGCGCCTACGGGACAGGGGAGGGAACTGAAGCTTTCTTT. The chain uses TRBV5-1 and TRBJ1-1, with 10 bases matching TRBD1. Unmatched junction bases numbered 8, after V lost 10 bases and J lost 5 bases. This CDR3 is built from 13 residues. CDR1 is SGHRS and CDR2 is YFSETQ in the germline V gene.

The chain recombines TRBV5-1 with TRBJ2-7, with TRBD2 identical over 10 bases. Germline CDR1 and CDR2: SGHRS and YFSETQ. The CDR3 is made up of 16 amino acids. Unmatched junction bases numbered 12, after V lost 2 bases and J lost 7 bases. CDR3 region: CASSFRSASGSYEQYF. Here the CDR3 DNA reads TGCGCCAGCAGCTTTCGCTCGGCTAGCGGGAGTTATGAGCAGTACTTC.

This chain uses TRBV27 with TRBJ2-5; 7 nucleotides match TRBD2. Trimming cost V 9 bases and J 4 bases; bases outside gene matches: 20. Germline V gene sequence: CDR1 MNHEY, CDR2 SMNVEV (reference sequence). The CDR3 contains 17 residues. CDR3: CASALVGLAVDGETQYF. The CDR3 nucleotides are TGTGCCAGTGCGTTGGTCGGGCTAGCGGTAGACGGAGAGACCCAGTACTTC.

This chain links TRBV7-9 with TRBJ1-5; the match to TRBD1 covers 7 bases. V lost 5 bases, J lost 4 bases, and 5 bases stayed unmatched. Per germline, CDR1 SEHNR and CDR2 FQNEAQ (reference sequence). The length of the CDR3 is 14 residues. CDR3 protein: CASSPSGGNQPQHF. DNA for the CDR3: TGTGCCAGCAGCCCTTCAGGGGGGAATCAGCCCCAGCATTTT.

The chain employs TRBV19 and TRBJ2-3; TRBD2 matches at 7 bases. The CDR3 is 14 residues long. Germline V gives CDR1 LNHDA, CDR2 SQIVND (reference sequence). With V trimmed by 4 bases and J by 0 bases, 1 base remained unmatched. The CDR3 nucleotides are TGTGCCAGTAGTAATAGCGGGAGCACAGATACGCAGTATTTT. It specifies CASSNSGSTDTQYF.

This clone was counted a few times. The chain carries TRBV6-1 and TRBJ1-2; D unclear. This CDR3 region has 12 residues. The germline V gene has CDR1 MNHNS and CDR2 SASEGT. The ends were cut back, 3 bases at V and 4 bases at J, with 6 bases in the middle. The CDR3 loop is CASSDGFYGYTF. The CDR3 DNA reads TGTGCCAGCAGTGACGGGTTCTATGGCTACACCTTC.

The chain links TRBV25-1 to TRBJ2-7, with D perhaps matching TRBD2 (5 bases). Between the trimmed V and J ends, which lost 7 bases and 5 bases, there was a span of 18 bases. The CDR3 contains 14 residues. CDR1 and CDR2 (germline): MGHDK, SYGVNS. The CDR3 sequence: CASTGGRELNEQYF. The CDR3 DNA reads TGTGCCAGCACCGGTGGAAGGGAGTTAAACGAGCAGTACTTC.

This rearrangement joins TRBV15 to TRBJ1-2; 7 bases agree with TRBD1. CDR3 length: 13 residues. V lost 5 bases to trimming and J lost 2 bases; unmatched junction nucleotides: 2. CDR1 is LNHNV and CDR2 is YYDKDF in the germline V gene (reference sequence). The CDR3 DNA reads as TGTGCCACCAGCGTGGGACAGAACTATGGCTACACCTTC. This gives the protein CATSVGQNYGYTF.